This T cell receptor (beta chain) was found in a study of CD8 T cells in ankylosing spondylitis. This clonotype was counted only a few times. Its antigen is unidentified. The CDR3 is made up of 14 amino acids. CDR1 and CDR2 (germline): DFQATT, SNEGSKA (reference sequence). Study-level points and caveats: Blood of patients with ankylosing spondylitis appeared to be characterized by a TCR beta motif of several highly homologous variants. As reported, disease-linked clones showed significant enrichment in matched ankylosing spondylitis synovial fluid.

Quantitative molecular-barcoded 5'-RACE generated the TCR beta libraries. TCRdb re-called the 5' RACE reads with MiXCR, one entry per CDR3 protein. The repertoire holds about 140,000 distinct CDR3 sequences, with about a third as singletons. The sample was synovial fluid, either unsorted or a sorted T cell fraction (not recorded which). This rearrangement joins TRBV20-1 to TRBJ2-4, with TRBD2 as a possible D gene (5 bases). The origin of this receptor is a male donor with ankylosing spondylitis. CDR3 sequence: CRAFAGKGKNIQYF. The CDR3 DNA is TGCAGAGCTTTTGCCGGGAAGGGCAAAAACATTCAGTACTTC.